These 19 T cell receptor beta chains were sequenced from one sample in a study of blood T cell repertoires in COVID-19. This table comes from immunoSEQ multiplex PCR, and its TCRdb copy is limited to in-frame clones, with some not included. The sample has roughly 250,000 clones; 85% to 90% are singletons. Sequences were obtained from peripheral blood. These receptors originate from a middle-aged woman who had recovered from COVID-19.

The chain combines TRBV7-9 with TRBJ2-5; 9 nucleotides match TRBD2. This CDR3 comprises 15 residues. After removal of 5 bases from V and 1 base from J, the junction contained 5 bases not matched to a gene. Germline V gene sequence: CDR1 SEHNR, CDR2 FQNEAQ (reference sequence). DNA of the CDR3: TGTGCCAGCAGCCAACCGGGACTAGCCCAAGAGACCCAGTACTTC. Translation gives CASSQPGLAQETQYF.

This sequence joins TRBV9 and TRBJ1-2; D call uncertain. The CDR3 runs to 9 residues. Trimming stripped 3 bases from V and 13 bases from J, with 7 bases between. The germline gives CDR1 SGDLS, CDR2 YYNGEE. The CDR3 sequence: CASSARATF. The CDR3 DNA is TGTGCCAGCAGCGCGAGGGCCACCTTC.

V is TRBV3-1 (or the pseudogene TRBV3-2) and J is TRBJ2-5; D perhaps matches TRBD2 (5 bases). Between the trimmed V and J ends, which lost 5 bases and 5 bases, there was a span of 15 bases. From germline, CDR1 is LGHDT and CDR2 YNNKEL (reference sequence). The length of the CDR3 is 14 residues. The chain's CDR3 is CASSWRSLGETQYF. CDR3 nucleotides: TGTGCCAGCAGCTGGAGGAGCCTGGGGGAGACCCAGTACTTC.

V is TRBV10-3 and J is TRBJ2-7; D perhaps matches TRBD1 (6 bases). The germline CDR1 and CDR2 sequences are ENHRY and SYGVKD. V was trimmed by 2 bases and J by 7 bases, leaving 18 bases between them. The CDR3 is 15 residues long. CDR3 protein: CAISEGRTARGEQYF. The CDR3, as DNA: TGTGCCATCAGTGAGGGTCGGACAGCACGAGGGGAGCAGTACTTC.

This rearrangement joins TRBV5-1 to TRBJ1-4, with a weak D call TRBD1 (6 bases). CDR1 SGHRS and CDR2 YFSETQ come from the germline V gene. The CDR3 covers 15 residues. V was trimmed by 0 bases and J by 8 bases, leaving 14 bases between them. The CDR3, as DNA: TGCGCCAGCAGCTTGGCGGTCACAGGGTCGGAAAAACTGTTTTTT. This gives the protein CASSLAVTGSEKLFF.

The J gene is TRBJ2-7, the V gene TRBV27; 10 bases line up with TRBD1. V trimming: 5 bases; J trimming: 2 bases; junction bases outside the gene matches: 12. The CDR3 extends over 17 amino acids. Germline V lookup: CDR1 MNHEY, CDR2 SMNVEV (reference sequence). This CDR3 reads CASSADLTGQGTYEQYV. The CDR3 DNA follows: TGTGCCAGCAGTGCCGATCTCACGGGACAGGGGACCTACGAGCAGTACGTC.

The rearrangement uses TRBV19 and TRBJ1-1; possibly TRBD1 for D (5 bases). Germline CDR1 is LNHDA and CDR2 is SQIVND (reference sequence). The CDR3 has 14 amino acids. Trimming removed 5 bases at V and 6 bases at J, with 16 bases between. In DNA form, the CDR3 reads TGTGCCAGTAGTTGGGGGGACGGTCCGCCTGAAGCTTTCTTT. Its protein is CASSWGDGPPEAFF.

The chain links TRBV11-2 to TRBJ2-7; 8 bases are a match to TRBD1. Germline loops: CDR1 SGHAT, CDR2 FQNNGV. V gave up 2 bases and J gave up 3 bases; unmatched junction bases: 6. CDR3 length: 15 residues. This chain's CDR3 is CASSLTFTGGYEQYV. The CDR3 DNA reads TGTGCCAGCAGCTTAACATTCACAGGGGGCTACGAGCAGTACGTC.

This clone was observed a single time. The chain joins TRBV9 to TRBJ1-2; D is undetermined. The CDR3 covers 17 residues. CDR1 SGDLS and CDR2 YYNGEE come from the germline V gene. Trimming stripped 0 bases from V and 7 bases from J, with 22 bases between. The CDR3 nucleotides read TGTGCCAGCAGCGTAGCTACCACGACCGGGATGGCGGGTGGCTACACCTTC. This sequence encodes CASSVATTTGMAGGYTF.

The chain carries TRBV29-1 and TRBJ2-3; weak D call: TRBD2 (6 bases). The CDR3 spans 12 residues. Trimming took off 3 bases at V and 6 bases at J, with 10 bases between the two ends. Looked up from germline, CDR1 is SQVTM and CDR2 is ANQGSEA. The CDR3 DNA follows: TGCAGCGTTGAGAGCCGGGGGGATACGCAGTATTTT. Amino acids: CSVESRGDTQYF.

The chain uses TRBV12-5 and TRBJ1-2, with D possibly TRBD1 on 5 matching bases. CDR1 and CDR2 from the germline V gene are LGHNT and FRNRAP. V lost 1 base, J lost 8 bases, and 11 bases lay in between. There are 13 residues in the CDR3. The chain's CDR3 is CASGLGGLGGYTF. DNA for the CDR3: TGTGCTAGTGGTTTGGGGGGACTCGGGGGCTACACCTTC.

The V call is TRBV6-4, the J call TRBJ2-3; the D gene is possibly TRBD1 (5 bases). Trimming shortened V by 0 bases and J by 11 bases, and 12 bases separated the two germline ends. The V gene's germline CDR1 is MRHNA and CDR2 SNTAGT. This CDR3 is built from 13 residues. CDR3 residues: CASSDSGNRGQYF. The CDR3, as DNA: TGTGCCAGCAGTGACTCGGGAAATAGGGGGCAGTATTTT.

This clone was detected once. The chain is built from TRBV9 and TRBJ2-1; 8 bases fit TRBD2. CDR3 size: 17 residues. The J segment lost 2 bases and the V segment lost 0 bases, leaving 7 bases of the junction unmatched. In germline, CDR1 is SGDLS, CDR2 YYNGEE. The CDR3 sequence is CASSVEGGLVAYNEQFF. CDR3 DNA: TGTGCCAGCAGCGTAGAGGGGGGACTAGTAGCCTACAATGAGCAGTTCTTC.

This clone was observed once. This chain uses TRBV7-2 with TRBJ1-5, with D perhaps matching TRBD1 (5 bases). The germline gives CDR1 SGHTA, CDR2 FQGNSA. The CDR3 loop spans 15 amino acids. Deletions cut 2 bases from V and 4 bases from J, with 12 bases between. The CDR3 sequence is CASSLPLGGNQPQHF. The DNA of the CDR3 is TGTGCCAGCAGCTTACCCTTGGGGGGGAATCAGCCCCAGCATTTT.

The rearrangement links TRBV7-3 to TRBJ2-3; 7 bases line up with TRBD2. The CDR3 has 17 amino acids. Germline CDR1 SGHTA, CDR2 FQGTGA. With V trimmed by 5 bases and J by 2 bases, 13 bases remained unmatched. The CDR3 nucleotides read TGTGCCAGCAGCACAACTAGCGCACTACCACCCACAGATACGCAGTATTTT. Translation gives CASSTTSALPPTDTQYF.

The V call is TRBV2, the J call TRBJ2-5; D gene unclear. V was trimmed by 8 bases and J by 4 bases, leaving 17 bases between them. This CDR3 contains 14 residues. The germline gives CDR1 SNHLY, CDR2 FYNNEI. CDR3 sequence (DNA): TGTGCCAGCGCCTTACCCGGGTATGGAGAGACCCAGTACTTC. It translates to CASALPGYGETQYF.

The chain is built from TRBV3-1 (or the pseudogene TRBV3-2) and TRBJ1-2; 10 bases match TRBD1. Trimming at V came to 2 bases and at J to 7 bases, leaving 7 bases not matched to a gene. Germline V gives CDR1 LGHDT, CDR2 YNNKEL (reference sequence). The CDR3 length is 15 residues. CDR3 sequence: CASSQQPGQGIGYTF. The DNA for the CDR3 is TGTGCCAGCAGCCAACAACCGGGACAGGGGATTGGCTACACCTTC.

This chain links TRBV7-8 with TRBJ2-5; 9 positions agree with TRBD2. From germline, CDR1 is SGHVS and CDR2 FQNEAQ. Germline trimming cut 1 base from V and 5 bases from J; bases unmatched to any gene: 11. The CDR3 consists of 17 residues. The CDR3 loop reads CASSLDGGSGSRETQYF. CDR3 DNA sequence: TGTGCCAGCAGCTTAGACGGGGGTAGCGGGAGTCGGGAGACCCAGTACTTC.

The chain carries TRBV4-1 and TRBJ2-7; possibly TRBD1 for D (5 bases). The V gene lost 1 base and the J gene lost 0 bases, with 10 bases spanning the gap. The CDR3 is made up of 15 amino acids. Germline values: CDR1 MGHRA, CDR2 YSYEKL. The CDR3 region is CASSQVGQSSYEQYF. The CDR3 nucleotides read TGCGCCAGCAGCCAAGTGGGGCAGAGCTCCTACGAGCAGTACTTC.